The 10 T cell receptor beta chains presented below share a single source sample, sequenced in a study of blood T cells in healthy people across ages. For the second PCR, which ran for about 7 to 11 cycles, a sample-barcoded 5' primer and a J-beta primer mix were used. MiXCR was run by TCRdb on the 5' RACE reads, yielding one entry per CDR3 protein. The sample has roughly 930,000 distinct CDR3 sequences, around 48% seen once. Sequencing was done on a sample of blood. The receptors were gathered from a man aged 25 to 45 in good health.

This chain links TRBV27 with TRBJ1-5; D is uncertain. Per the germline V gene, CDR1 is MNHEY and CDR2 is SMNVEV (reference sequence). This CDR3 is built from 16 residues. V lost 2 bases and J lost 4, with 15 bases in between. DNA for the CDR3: TGTGCCAGCAGTTTAAATGGAGGGCTGGGGAATCAGCCCCAGCATTTT. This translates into CASSLNGGLGNQPQHF.

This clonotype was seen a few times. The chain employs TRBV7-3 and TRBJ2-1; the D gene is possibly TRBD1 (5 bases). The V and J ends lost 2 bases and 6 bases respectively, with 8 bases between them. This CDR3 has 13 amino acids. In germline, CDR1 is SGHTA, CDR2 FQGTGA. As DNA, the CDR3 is TGTGCCAGCAGCTTAGACAGATTCAATGAGCAGTTCTTC. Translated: CASSLDRFNEQFF. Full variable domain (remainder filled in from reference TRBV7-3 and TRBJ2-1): GAGVSQTPSNKVTEKGKYVELRCDPISGHTALYWYRQSLGQGPEFLIYFQGTGAADDSGLPNDRFFAVRPEGSVSTLKIQRTERGDSAVYLCASSLDRFNEQFFGPGTRLTVL.

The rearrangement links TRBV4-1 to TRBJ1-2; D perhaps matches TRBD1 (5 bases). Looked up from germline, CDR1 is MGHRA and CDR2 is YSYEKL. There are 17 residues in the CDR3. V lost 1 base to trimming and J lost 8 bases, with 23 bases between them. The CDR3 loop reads CASSQVLRGRTVEGYTF. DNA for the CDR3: TGCGCCAGCAGCCAAGTCCTGAGGGGCAGGACTGTGGAGGGCTACACCTTC.

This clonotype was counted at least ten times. The CDR3 coding sequence is TGTGCCAGCAGCTTAGTACCAGGGACGTCCTACGAGCAGTACTTC. Translated: CASSLVPGTSYEQYF. The chain employs TRBV7-2 and TRBJ2-7; D could derive from TRBD1 or TRBD2 (5 bases each). V shed 1 base and J shed 1 base, with 11 bases lying between them. The CDR3 has 15 residues. Germline CDR1 is SGHTA and CDR2 is FQGNSA.

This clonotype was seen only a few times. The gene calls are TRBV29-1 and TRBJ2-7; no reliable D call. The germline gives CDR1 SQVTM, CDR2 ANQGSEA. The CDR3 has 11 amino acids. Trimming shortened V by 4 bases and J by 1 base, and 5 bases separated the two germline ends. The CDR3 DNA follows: TGCAGCGTTGTGAATTCCTACGAGCAGTACTTC. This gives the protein CSVVNSYEQYF.

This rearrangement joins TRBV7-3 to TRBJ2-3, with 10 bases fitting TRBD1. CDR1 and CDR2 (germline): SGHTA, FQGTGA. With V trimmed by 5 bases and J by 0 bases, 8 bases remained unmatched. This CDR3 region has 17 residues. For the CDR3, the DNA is TGTGCCAGCAGCCGGGGACAGGGGATCTCTAGCACAGATACGCAGTATTTT. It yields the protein CASSRGQGISSTDTQYF.

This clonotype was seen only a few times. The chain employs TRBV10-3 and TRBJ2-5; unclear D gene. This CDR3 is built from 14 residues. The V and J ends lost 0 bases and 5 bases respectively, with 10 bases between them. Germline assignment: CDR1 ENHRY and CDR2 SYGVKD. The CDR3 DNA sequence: TGTGCCATCAGTGAGTCTGCGGCGGCGGAGACCCAGTACTTC. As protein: CAISESAAAETQYF.

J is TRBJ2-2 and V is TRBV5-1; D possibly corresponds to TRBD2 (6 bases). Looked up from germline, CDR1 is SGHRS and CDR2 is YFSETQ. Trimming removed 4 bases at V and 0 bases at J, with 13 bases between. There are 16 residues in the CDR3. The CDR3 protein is CASSPGGLANTGELFF. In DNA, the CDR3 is TGCGCCAGCAGCCCAGGAGGGCTAGCGAACACCGGGGAGCTGTTTTTT. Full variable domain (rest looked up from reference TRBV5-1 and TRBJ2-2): KAGVTQTPRYLIKTRGQQVTLSCSPISGHRSVSWYQQTPGQGLQFLFEYFSETQRNKGNFPGRFSGRQFSNSRSEMNVSTLELGDSALYLCASSPGGLANTGELFFGEGSRLTVL.

DNA of the CDR3: TGTGCCAGCAGCTTGCCCGGGACAGGGGCCTCCTACGAGCAGTACTTC. Protein: CASSLPGTGASYEQYF. The chain employs TRBV5-5 and TRBJ2-7; 10 bases are a match to TRBD1. Trimming cost V 1 base and J 0 bases; bases outside gene matches: 4. The CDR3 loop spans 16 amino acids. In germline, CDR1 is SGHKS, CDR2 YYEKEE (reference sequence).

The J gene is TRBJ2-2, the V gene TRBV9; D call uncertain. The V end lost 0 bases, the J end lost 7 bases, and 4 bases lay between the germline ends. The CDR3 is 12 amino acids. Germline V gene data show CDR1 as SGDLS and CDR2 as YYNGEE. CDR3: CASSVGHGELFF. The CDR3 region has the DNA TGTGCCAGCAGCGTAGGGCACGGGGAGCTGTTTTTT. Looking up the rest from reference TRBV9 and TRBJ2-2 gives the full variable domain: DSGVTQTPKHLITATGQRVTLRCSPRSGDLSVYWYQQSLDQGLQFLIQYYNGEERAKGNILERFSAQQFPDLHSELNLSSLELGDSALYFCASSVGHGELFFGEGSRLTVL.